A selection of T cell receptor beta chains follows, all from one sample in a study of beta chain features in type 1 diabetes. Some clones are missing from TCRdb's copy, which holds only in-frame ones; the method was immunoSEQ multiplex PCR. The sample carries around 250,000 clones, around 21% recorded once. The material sequenced was naive CD4+ T cells from blood. Every receptor here comes from a middle-aged woman with type 1 diabetes. Each CDR3 is given with its conserved first and last residue. A D gene is named only where the DNA matches it firmly. Size tells how often a clone was seen (once, few, many) or the class of an expanded clone, and some rows leave it out.

V gene	CDR3 length	clone size	J gene	D gene	CDR3 DNA	CDR3 protein
TRBV19	14	.	TRBJ1-5	TRBD1	TGTGCCAGAGCGGCGGGACAGCCAAATCAGCCCCAGCATTTT	CARAAGQPNQPQHF
TRBV4-3	18	.	TRBJ1-2	TRBD1	TGCGCCAGCAGCCAAGATCATCGAAGGGGGCGCAGTAGCTATGGCTACACCTTC	CASSQDHRRGRSSYGYTF
TRBV29-1	14	.	TRBJ2-2	.	TGCAGCGTTGGGCAGGGAAAAGGCACCGGGGAGCTGTTTTTT	CSVGQGKGTGELFF
TRBV5-1	14	once	TRBJ2-2	.	TGCGCCAGCAGCTTGCCCCAGGGAACCGGGGAGCTGTTTTTT	CASSLPQGTGELFF
TRBV5-6	12	.	TRBJ2-7	.	TGTGCCAGCAGCCTTACAGGGCTCGAGCAGTACTTC	CASSLTGLEQYF
TRBV30	18	.	TRBJ2-5	TRBD2	TGTGCCTGGAGTGCCGAGGGACTAGCGGGCCCCCTGAGAGAGACCCAGTACTTC	CAWSAEGLAGPLRETQYF
TRBV30	12	.	TRBJ2-1	.	TGTGCCTGGTGCGACTACAACAATGAGCAGTTCTTC	CAWCDYNNEQFF
TRBV7-8	14	few	TRBJ1-1	.	TGTGCCAGCAGCTTAGTGCGGATGAACACTGAAGCTTTCTTT	CASSLVRMNTEAFF
TRBV7-9	15	.	TRBJ2-7	.	TGTGCCAGCAGTCGTCATGAGACCAGAGCAGGGGAGCAGTACTTC	CASSRHETRAGEQYF
TRBV20-1	11	few	TRBJ1-2	TRBD1	TGCAGCCCGACAGGGGGGGATGGCTACACCTTC	CSPTGGDGYTF
TRBV25-1	13	few	TRBJ2-5	.	TGTGCCAGCCAGGGGCAGTACCAAGAGACCCAGTACTTC	CASQGQYQETQYF
TRBV2	15	.	TRBJ1-2	.	TGTGCCAGCAGCCCCCGGACGGGAGCTAACTATGGCTACACCTTC	CASSPRTGANYGYTF
TRBV29-1	12	.	TRBJ1-1	.	TGCAGCGTTGAGGAGGGAGGTAGTGAAGCTTTCTTT	CSVEEGGSEAFF
TRBV5-6	15	.	TRBJ1-3	.	TGTGCCAGCAGCTTCGACAGGTTTAGTGGAAACACCATATATTTT	CASSFDRFSGNTIYF
TRBV30	11	.	TRBJ1-2	.	TGTGCCTGGAATCGGGAGGACGGCTACACCTTC	CAWNREDGYTF
TRBV27	16	.	TRBJ2-3	.	TGTGCCAGCAGTTTAGCCGGGGAGAGGAGTTGGGATACGCAGTATTTT	CASSLAGERSWDTQYF
TRBV7-9	16	.	TRBJ2-1	TRBD2	TGTGCCAGCAGCCCGCCAAGCGGGAGGACCTACAATGAGCAGTTCTTC	CASSPPSGRTYNEQFF
TRBV9	14	.	TRBJ2-1	TRBD2	TGTGCCAGCAGCGCTGGGACTAGCGTTGGTGAGCAGTTCTTC	CASSAGTSVGEQFF
TRBV9	14	few	TRBJ1-2	TRBD1	TGTGCCAGCAGCGCCAGGACAGGGAACTATGGCTACACCTTC	CASSARTGNYGYTF
TRBV9	16	few	TRBJ2-7	.	TGTGCCAGCAGCGTGGGAGTGGCTAGCGTATCCTACGAGCAGTACTTC	CASSVGVASVSYEQYF
TRBV7-9	15	few	TRBJ2-5	.	TGTGCCAGCAGCCCCCGGGGTGGAGACCAAGAGACCCAGTACTTC	CASSPRGGDQETQYF
TRBV7-9	13	.	TRBJ2-1	.	TGTGCCAGCAGCTTAGAAACAGGCAATGAGCAGTTCTTC	CASSLETGNEQFF
TRBV4-2	15	.	TRBJ1-4	.	TGTGCCAGCAGCCAAGAGTTACAGGGTAATGAAAAACTGTTTTTT	CASSQELQGNEKLFF
TRBV27	14	.	TRBJ1-4	.	TGTGCCAGCAGAGGTTGGGGCACAGATGAAAAACTGTTTTTT	CASRGWGTDEKLFF
TRBV5-1	14	few	TRBJ2-5	TRBD1	TGCGCCAGCGATTGGGGACAGGGGTCGGAAGAGCAGTACTTC	CASDWGQGSEEQYF
TRBV4-3	15	.	TRBJ2-2	.	TGCGCCAGTCGGCGGGGTTGGGCGGACACCGGGGAGCTGTTTTTT	CASRRGWADTGELFF
TRBV9	15	few	TRBJ1-2	TRBD1	TGTGCCAGCAGCGTAGACAGGGGGCAGGGCTATGGCTACACCTTC	CASSVDRGQGYGYTF
TRBV28	17	few	TRBJ1-3	.	TGTGCCAGCAGTTCCGCCGCGCCGATCTACTCTGGAAACACCATATATTTT	CASSSAAPIYSGNTIYF
TRBV29-1	14	.	TRBJ2-3	TRBD2	TGCAGCGGCCTACCTAGCGGATACACAGATACGCAGTATTTT	CSGLPSGYTDTQYF
TRBV28	12	.	TRBJ2-7	.	TGTGCCAGCAGTCTTAGCTCCTACGAGCAGTACTTC	CASSLSSYEQYF
TRBV7-2	15	few	TRBJ1-4	.	TGTGCCAGCAGCTTAACACAGTTAACTAATGAAAAACTGTTTTTT	CASSLTQLTNEKLFF